The present T cell receptor (beta chain) was sequenced within a study of post-analysis software for immune sequencing data. There are 15 residues in the CDR3. V was pared by 6 bases and J by 13 bases, with 14 bases of the junction left unmatched. Study-level points and caveats: In patients, TRBV5-6, TRBV5-1 and TRBV20-1 belonged to roughly 5 TRBV segments found more frequently than in controls. Controls showed significantly higher normalized Chao1 diversity than did multiple sclerosis patients.

Carried by the TCR beta cDNA libraries were unique molecular identifiers. TCRdb independently ran MiXCR on the PCR reads; one entry per CDR3 protein. This sample yields hundreds of thousands of distinct CDR3 sequences, of which roughly 46% are seen a single time; 1.5% to 2% belongs to the top ten. Details on this clonotype: Its specificity is not known.

This clonotype was obtained from a girl between 5 and 17 years old with multiple sclerosis. This chain connects TRBV12-3 or TRBV12-4 to TRBJ2-1; TRBD2 aligns across 11 bases. The sequencing input was blood. DNA for the CDR3: TGTGCCAGCAGCAATAGCGGGAGGGCCATTAGTGGACAGTTCTTC. This gives the protein CASSNSGRAISGQFF.